This TCR beta chain came from a study of blood T cell repertoires in COVID-19. V was shortened by 0 bases and J by 4 bases, with 16 bases between the two germline ends. The germline gives CDR1 MGHRA, CDR2 YSYEKL. The CDR3 consists of 16 residues. Individuals aged roughly 18 to 95 years were recruited from roughly 23 US areas. Membership in each cohort depended on participant-reported clinical history. Sequencing used immunoSEQ multiplex PCR; TCRdb keeps in-frame clones, though not all of them. The data contain 290,000 or so clones, approximately 86% of them singletons. The chain is built from TRBV4-1 and TRBJ2-7, with D tentatively TRBD1 (6 bases). Source material: PBMCs or T cells enriched from blood (not recorded which). The receptor was derived from a woman younger than 35 who had recovered from COVID-19. CDR3 DNA: TGCGCCAGCAGCCAAGATTCGGCAGGGGCCCTATACGAGCAGTACTTC. Encoded protein: CASSQDSAGALYEQYF.